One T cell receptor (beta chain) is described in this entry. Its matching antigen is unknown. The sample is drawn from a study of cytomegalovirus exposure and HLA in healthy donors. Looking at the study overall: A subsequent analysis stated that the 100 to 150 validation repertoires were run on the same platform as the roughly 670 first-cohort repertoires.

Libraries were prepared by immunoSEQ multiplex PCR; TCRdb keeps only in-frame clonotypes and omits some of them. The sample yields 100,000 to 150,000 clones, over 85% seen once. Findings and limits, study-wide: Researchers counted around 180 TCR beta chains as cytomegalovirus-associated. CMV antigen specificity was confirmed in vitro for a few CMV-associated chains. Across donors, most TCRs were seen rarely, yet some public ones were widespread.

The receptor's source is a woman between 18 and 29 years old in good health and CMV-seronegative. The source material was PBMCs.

The CDR3: CASSQASSEHYEQYF. CDR3 sequence (DNA): TGCGCCAGCAGCCAAGCGTCTAGCGAGCACTACGAGCAGTACTTC. V and J are TRBV4-1 and TRBJ2-7; tentatively, D is TRBD2 (6 bases). Germline V lookup: CDR1 MGHRA, CDR2 YSYEKL. V lost 1 base and J lost 3, with 13 bases in between. The CDR3 runs to 15 residues.